The 4 T cell receptor beta chains presented below share a single source sample, sequenced in a study of CD8+CD57+ T cells in acquired aplastic anemia. Genomic DNA acted as the template from which TCR beta VDJ combination and CDR3 sequence profiling were carried out. TCRdb called the reads again in MiXCR, with one record for every CDR3 protein. The table has around 170,000 distinct CDR3 sequences, 50% to 75% seen once. Material for sequencing was sorted CD4+, CD8+, or CD8+CD57+ T cells (not recorded which) from PBMCs. The source is a human donor in good health.

This clonotype has a handful of counts. This rearrangement joins TRBV20-1 to TRBJ1-3; no definite D call. With 2 bases removed from V and 2 bases from J, the gap between germline ends came to 10 bases. The CDR3 has 14 amino acids. Germline V gene sequence: CDR1 DFQATT, CDR2 SNEGSKA (reference sequence). Written as DNA, the CDR3 is TGCAGTGCTAGATGGCGAGAAGCTGGAAACACCATATATTTT. This gives the protein CSARWREAGNTIYF.

The rearrangement joins TRBV5-1 to TRBJ2-7; possibly TRBD1 for D (6 bases). Germline V gene data show CDR1 as SGHRS and CDR2 as YFSETQ. This CDR3 region has 13 residues. V shed 3 bases and J shed 3 bases, with 10 bases lying between them. CDR3 coding DNA: TGCGCCAGCAGCTCAGGACAGCACTACGAGCAGTACTTC. As protein: CASSSGQHYEQYF.

The rearrangement uses TRBV9 and TRBJ1-5; unclear D gene. Trimming cost V 4 bases and J 3 bases, with 11 bases left between them. Per the germline V gene, CDR1 is SGDLS and CDR2 is YYNGEE. There are 14 residues in the CDR3. CDR3 in DNA: TGTGCCAGCAGCCAAGACGGATTCAATCAGCCCCAGCATTTT. Protein sequence: CASSQDGFNQPQHF.

V gene TRBV20-1 combines with J gene TRBJ2-1, with a tentative D call TRBD1 (5 bases). CDR1 is DFQATT and CDR2 is SNEGSKA in the germline V gene (reference sequence). There are 12 residues in the CDR3. Trimming pared 4 bases from V and 4 bases from J, leaving 8 bases between. CDR3 nucleotide sequence: TGCAGTGCTATTGACAGTTACAATGAGCAGTTCTTC. It translates to CSAIDSYNEQFF.